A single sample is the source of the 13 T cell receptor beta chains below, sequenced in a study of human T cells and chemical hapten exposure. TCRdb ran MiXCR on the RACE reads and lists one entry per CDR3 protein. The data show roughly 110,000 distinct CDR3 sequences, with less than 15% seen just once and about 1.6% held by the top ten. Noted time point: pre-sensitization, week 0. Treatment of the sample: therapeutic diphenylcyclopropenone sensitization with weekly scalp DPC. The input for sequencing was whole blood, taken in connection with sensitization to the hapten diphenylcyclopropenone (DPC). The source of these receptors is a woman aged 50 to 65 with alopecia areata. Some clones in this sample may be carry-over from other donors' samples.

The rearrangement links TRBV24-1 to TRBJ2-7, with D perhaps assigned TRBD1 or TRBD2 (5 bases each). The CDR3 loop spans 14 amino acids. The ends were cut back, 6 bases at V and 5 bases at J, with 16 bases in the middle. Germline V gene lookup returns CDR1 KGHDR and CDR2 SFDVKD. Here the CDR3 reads CATSNSNGDHEQYF. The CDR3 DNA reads TGTGCCACCAGTAACTCAAACGGGGACCACGAGCAGTACTTC.

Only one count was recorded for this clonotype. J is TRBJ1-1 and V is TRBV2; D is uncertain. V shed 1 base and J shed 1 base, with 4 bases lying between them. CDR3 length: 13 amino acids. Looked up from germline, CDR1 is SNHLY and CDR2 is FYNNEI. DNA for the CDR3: TGTGCCAGCAGTGAAGGGGGGAACACTGAAGCTTTCTTT. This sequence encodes CASSEGGNTEAFF. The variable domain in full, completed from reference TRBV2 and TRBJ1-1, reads EPEVTQTPSHQVTQMGQEVILRCVPISNHLYFYWYRQILGQKVEFLVSFYNNEISEKSEIFDDQFSVERPDGSNFTLKIRSTKLEDSAMYFCASSEGGNTEAFFGQGTRLTVV.

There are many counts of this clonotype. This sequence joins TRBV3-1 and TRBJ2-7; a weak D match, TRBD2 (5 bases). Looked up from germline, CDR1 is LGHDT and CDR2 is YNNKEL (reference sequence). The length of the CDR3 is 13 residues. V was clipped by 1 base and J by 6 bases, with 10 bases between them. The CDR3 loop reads CASSQVLASEQYF. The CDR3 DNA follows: TGTGCCAGCAGCCAAGTATTAGCGAGCGAGCAGTACTTC.

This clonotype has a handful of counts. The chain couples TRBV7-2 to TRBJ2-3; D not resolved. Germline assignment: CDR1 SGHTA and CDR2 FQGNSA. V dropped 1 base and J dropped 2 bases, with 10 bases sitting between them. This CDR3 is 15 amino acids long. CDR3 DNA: TGTGCCAGCAGCTTAGTTCGGCTAGACACAGATACGCAGTATTTT. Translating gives CASSLVRLDTDTQYF.

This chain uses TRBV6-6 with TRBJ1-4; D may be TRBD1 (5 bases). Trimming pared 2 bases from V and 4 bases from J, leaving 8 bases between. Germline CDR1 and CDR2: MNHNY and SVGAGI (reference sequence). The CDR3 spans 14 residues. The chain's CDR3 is CASSYRGRNEKLFF. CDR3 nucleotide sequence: TGTGCCAGCAGTTACAGGGGCCGTAATGAAAAACTGTTTTTT.

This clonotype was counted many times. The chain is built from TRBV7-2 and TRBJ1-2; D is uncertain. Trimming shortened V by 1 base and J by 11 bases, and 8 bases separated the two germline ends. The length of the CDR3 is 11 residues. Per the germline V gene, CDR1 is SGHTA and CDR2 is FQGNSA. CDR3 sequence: CASSLEGPYTF. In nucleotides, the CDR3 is TGTGCCAGCAGCTTAGAAGGTCCGTACACCTTC.

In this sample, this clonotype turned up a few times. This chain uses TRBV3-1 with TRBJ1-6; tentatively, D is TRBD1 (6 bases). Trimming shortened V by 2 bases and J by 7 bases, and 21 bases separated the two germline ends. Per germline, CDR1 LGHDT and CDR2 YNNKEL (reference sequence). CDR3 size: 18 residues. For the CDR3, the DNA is TGTGCCAGCAGCCAAAACTCCCCCCGGGACACAGGGAATTCACCCCTCCACTTT. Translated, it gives CASSQNSPRDTGNSPLHF.

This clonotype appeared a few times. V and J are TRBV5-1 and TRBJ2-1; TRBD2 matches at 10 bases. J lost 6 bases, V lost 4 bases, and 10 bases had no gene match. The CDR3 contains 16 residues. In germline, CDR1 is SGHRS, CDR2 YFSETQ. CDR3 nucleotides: TGCGCCAGCAGCCCGTCTAGAGCGGGAGGGCCCAATGAGCAGTTCTTC. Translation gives CASSPSRAGGPNEQFF.

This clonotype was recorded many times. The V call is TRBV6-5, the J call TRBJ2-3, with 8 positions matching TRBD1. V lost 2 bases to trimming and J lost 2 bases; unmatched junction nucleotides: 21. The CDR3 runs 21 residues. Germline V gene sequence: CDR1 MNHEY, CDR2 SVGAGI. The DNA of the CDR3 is TGTGCCAGCAGTTACCCCCCAATTCTTCACAAGACAGGGGAAATCACAGATACGCAGTATTTT. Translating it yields CASSYPPILHKTGEITDTQYF.

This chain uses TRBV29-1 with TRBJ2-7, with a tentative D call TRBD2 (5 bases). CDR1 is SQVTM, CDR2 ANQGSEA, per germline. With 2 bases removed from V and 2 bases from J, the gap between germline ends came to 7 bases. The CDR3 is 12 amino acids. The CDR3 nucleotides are TGCAGCGTTGAAAAGGGAGCCTACGAGCAGTACTTC. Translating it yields CSVEKGAYEQYF.

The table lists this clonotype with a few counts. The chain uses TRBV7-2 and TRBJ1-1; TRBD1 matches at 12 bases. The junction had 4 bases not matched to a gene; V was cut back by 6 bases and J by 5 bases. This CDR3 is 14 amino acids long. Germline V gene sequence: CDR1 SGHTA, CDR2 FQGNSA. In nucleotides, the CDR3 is TGTGCCAGCAGTCGGGACAGGGGGCGGACTGAAGCTTTCTTT. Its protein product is CASSRDRGRTEAFF.

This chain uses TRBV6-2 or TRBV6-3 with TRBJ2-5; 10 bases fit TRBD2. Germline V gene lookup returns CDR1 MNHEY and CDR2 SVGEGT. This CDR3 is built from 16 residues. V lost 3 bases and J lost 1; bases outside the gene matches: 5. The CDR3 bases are TGTGCCAGCAGTTATCGGACTAGCGGAGGCCAAGAGACCCAGTACTTC. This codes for CASSYRTSGGQETQYF.

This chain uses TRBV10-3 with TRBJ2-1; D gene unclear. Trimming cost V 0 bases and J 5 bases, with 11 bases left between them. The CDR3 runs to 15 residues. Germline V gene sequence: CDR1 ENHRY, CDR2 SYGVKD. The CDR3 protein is CAISESWGQDNEQFF. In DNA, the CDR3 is TGTGCCATCAGTGAGTCGTGGGGTCAAGACAATGAGCAGTTCTTC.